The table lists the clone carrying this TCR beta chain with a few counts. Its antigen is undetermined. This sample is part of a study of identical twins. Findings of the study overall: Low generation-probability sequences were in excess among twin-shared out-of-frame alpha sequences.

Everyone who donated was a healthy Caucasian. TCRdb re-called the 5' RACE reads with MiXCR, one entry per CDR3 protein. The sample consists of fewer than 250,000 distinct CDR3 sequences, roughly 15% of them appearing once. The data were also submitted as part of a second study, on T cells expressing NK-cell markers. That study reports: Several experiments added an anti-gamma-delta TCR antibody to sort only alpha-beta TCR T cells.

The sequenced sample consisted of CD8+ T cells sorted from blood. This clonotype was obtained from a woman in her late teens or twenties in good health.

The CDR3 DNA reads as TGTGCCAGCAGCTTGCCCCGTGAGGGCGGAGAAAACATTCAGTACTTC. Translated: CASSLPREGGENIQYF. The gene calls are TRBV2 and TRBJ2-4; D is possibly TRBD2 (5 bases). The CDR3 contains 16 residues. V gave up 6 bases and J gave up 5 bases, with 20 bases separating them. The V gene's germline CDR1 is SNHLY and CDR2 FYNNEI.